A selection of T cell receptor beta chains follows, all from one sample in a study of CD8 T cells in ankylosing spondylitis. TCRdb processed the 5' RACE reads anew with MiXCR; each CDR3 protein has one entry. Here the sample spans a few hundred thousand distinct CDR3 sequences, about 10% being singletons. The sample consisted of blood, either unsorted or a sorted T cell fraction (not recorded which). These TCRs come from a male donor with ankylosing spondylitis or in good health (not recorded which). Both conserved end residues are part of each CDR3. D genes are given only for firm matches. Size values are once, few and many counts, or a class for expanded clones, and some rows have none.

>TRBV9|TRBD1|19|TRBJ2-2|few
CASSPRTGAVPENTGELFF
TGTGCCAGCAGCCCCCGGACAGGGGCCGTCCCAGAGAACACCGGGGAGCTGTTTTTT
>TRBV6-5|.|11|TRBJ1-4|many
CASSANEKLFF
TGTGCGTCAAGCGCAAATGAAAAACTGTTTTTT
>TRBV20-1|TRBD1|15|TRBJ1-2|many
CSARDDGTGGFGYTF
TGCAGTGCTAGGGACGACGGGACAGGGGGGTTTGGCTACACCTTC
>TRBV7-3|TRBD2|20|TRBJ2-2|.
CASSLTLGLAGGPNTRELFF
TGTGCCAGCAGCTTAACTTTGGGACTAGCGGGGGGACCGAACACCAGGGAGCTGTTTTTT
>TRBV20-1|.|14|TRBJ2-7|many
CSAPSGRGSYEQYF
TGCAGTGCTCCCAGTGGAAGGGGTTCCTACGAGCAGTACTTC
>TRBV15|.|16|TRBJ1-3|many
CATSAQTLPSGNTIYF
TGTGCCACCAGCGCCCAGACCTTGCCCTCTGGAAACACCATATATTTT
>TRBV29-1|.|12|TRBJ1-1|.
CSVDDGEPEAFF
TGCAGCGTTGACGACGGGGAGCCTGAAGCTTTCTTT
>TRBV20-1|.|14|TRBJ2-5|many
CSAVRGTGKETQYF
TGCAGTGCTGTCCGAGGAACAGGGAAAGAGACCCAGTACTTC
>TRBV7-2|TRBD1|16|TRBJ2-5|.
CASSSGQGKVKETQYF
TGTGCCAGCAGCTCGGGACAGGGGAAGGTTAAAGAGACCCAGTACTTC
>TRBV6-5|TRBD1|16|TRBJ1-5|once
CASSYINQGGNQPQPF
TGTGCCAGCAGTTACATTAACCAGGGGGGCAATCAGCCCCAGCCTTTT
>TRBV7-6|.|13|TRBJ1-1|many
CASRSPGNTEAFF
TGTGCCAGCAGGAGTCCAGGGAACACTGAAGCTTTCTTT
>TRBV20-1|.|13|TRBJ2-5|.
CSARRTSTETQYF
TGCAGTGCTAGAAGAACTAGCACGGAGACCCAGTACTTC
>TRBV15|.|16|TRBJ2-1|.
CATTSWGGDTGNEQFF
TGTGCCACCACCTCTTGGGGGGGGGACACCGGCAATGAGCAGTTCTTC
>TRBV28|TRBD1|15|TRBJ1-6|few
CASSPRDRAASPLHF
TGTGCCAGCAGTCCCCGGGACAGGGCCGCTTCACCCCTCCACTTT